This is a list of T cell receptor beta chains from one sample in a study of blood T cell repertoires in COVID-19. Sequencing was performed with immunoSEQ multiplex PCR; in TCRdb, only in-frame clones are kept and a portion is missing. The data show around 110,000 clones, approximately 82% seen once. The material sequenced was peripheral blood. All receptors come from a man aged 70-80 years with active or convalescent COVID-19. The conserved cysteine and the conserved F or W are not part of the CDR3 here. D genes are given only for firm matches.

d_gene,v_gene,j_gene,CDR3aa
TRBD1,TRBV4-3,TRBJ1-5,ASSQAWTGSNQPQH
TRBD1,TRBV4-2,TRBJ2-3,ASSLDRGFTDTQY
TRBD1,TRBV27,TRBJ2-7,ASSRTGSYEQY
TRBD2,TRBV2,TRBJ2-5,ASSVGRGETQY
TRBD1,TRBV5-1,TRBJ1-6,ASSGGTESSPLH
TRBD1,TRBV4-2,TRBJ2-1,ASSQRTGSYNEQF
TRBD2,TRBV6-5,TRBJ2-1,ASSSQPSGGANEQF
.,TRBV7-3,TRBJ1-1,ASSLDPQAEAF
.,TRBV15,TRBJ1-1,ATSRRDPGGAF
.,TRBV5-6,TRBJ1-2,ASSSRGNYGYT
.,TRBV19,TRBJ1-1,ASSMYTVNTEAF
TRBD2,TRBV18,TRBJ2-3,ASSPQAGGLTDTQY
TRBD1,TRBV6-5,TRBJ2-7,ASNTRDRGAYEQY
.,TRBV11-2,TRBJ2-7,ASSLVQSYEQY
TRBD1,TRBV18,TRBJ1-5,ASSPQKGATQPQH
TRBD1,TRBV5-1,TRBJ1-2,ASRGQGASYGYT
TRBD2,TRBV9,TRBJ2-3,ASSVLLAGDTQY
.,TRBV5-1,TRBJ1-4,ASSLGGLGEKLF
.,TRBV6-5,TRBJ2-7,ASSYGQSSYEQY
.,TRBV28,TRBJ1-5,ASSLGGGSQPQH
.,TRBV19,TRBJ1-4,ASSMGRYEKLF
.,TRBV5-5,TRBJ2-7,ASSLQGTVYEQY
TRBD2,TRBV10-3,TRBJ2-7,AISQGAGGAYEQY
TRBD1,TRBV5-4,TRBJ1-4,ASSFSLDRGANEKLF
.,TRBV2,TRBJ1-5,ASGRGGQPQH
.,TRBV18,TRBJ2-6,ASSPGSPSGANVLT
TRBD1,TRBV9,TRBJ1-1,ASSVAPSTGGVGTEAF
.,TRBV6-5,TRBJ1-2,ASDRDSYGYT